This TCR beta chain was recovered during a study of shared clonotypes between healthy human individuals. HIV-negative, healthy adults without recent acute infections or vaccinations were the donors. Splitting of CD4+ cells produced CD45RA+ naive and CD45RA-negative memory subsets. Original analysis: Junction-only sequences without quality scores came from ImmunoSEQ, so filtering differed. Data came from immunoSEQ multiplex PCR; TCRdb stores just in-frame clones and leaves some out. The D gene and trimming were derived from the DNA, and the V and J assignments and clone size from that table. Of approximately 700,000 clones detected, less than 80% appear once; the ten largest clones hold 1.5% to 2%. V lost 4 bases and J lost 4; bases outside the gene matches: 6. The length of the CDR3 is 15 residues. The germline gives CDR1 SGHRS, CDR2 YFSETQ.

The sample comprised memory CD4+ T cells sorted from blood. Subset indicated: CD45RA-negative fraction. This chain uses TRBV5-1 with TRBJ2-1, with 9 bases matching TRBD2. The receptor's source is a young woman in good health. CDR3 in amino acids: CASSDGLAIYNEQFF. CDR3 coding DNA: TGCGCCAGCAGCGACGGACTAGCGATATACAATGAGCAGTTCTTC.